The text below deals with one T cell receptor beta chain. Its binding antigen is unknown. The cysteine opens and the phenylalanine closes a CDR3 of 14 amino acids. Only the protein is available. For both bulk and single-cell sequencing, libraries were prepared with the iRepertoire multiplex PCR system and TCR subtype-specific primers. Multiplex PCR with primers aimed at the V, D and J gene regions produced the bulk TCR beta libraries. Roughly 95-500 ng of RNA per sample served as input for bulk TCR library preparation. An Illumina MiSeq was used to sequence the bulk TCR beta amplicons. The original pipeline was this. Sample misassignments and low-quality sequencing reads were removed through quality control steps. CDR3 was defined as the amino acids lying between the Y[YFLI]C motif of the V-gene and the [FW]GXGT motif of the J-segment. TRBV and TRBJ gene assignments and CDR3 clonotypes followed the IMGT database. Per-sample TRBV expression was normalized to the mean of the same gene in PBMC from some 40 healthy donors. After TCRdb reprocessed the reads, each CDR3 protein sequence was kept as one row, without DNA. The V and J calls here are based on TCRdb, not the publication. The sample's table lists a count of tens of thousands of distinct CDR3 sequences. The top ten hold approximately 7.5% of the sample.

The donors whose samples were sequenced had carbamazepine-induced Stevens-Johnson syndrome or toxic epidermal necrolysis (CBZ-SJS/TEN). The peripheral blood repertoires were obtained from CBZ-SJS/TEN patients of Han Chinese origin (five) and European origin (roughly 6). To look for drug-specific clonotypes, next-generation sequencing was used to profile the T cell receptor repertoires of patients with drug-induced severe cutaneous adverse reactions. RNA was isolated from either blister cells of skin lesions or peripheral blood mononuclear cells. This entry comes from a study of T cells in severe cutaneous drug reactions (dated by TCRdb to the late 2010s). Background for the entire study: Recruitment took place between about 2010 and 2019, drawing patients from Taiwan, Thailand and a European registry network. Single-cell sequencing, quantitative PCR validation, functional assays and transgenic mouse experiments were combined with bulk TCR sequencing. Libraries used iRepertoire multiplex PCR; authors cited a comparison showing similar capture of abundant clonotypes across iRepertoire and 5' RACE methods with or without UMI. Patients in either the acute or the recovery stage provided biological samples, such as blister fluids/cells and PBMC. Only patients with a probable or definite SJS/TEN or DRESS diagnosis by RegiSCAR criteria were enrolled. Assignment of the culprit drug relied on both the Naranjo algorithm and the ALDEN drug causality algorithm. What the authors observed across the whole study: According to the authors, further study is still needed to determine whether the public TCR generalizes to SJS/TEN caused by other drugs. A public TCRbeta CDR3, present at a mean of roughly 15% in all seven CBZ-SJS/TEN blister samples, was undetectable or scarce in PBMC from tolerant controls and healthy donors. CBZ-SJS/TEN patients showed strongly increased TRBV12-4 usage, with averages of 30% to 35% in blister cells and around 5% in PBMC.

This chain joins TRBV12-3 or TRBV12-4 to TRBJ2-7. Sequenced: PBMCs. This TCR came from a human donor with toxic epidermal necrolysis, a severe cutaneous drug reaction. The CDR3 protein is CASSLGVGTYEQYF.